The entry below describes one T cell receptor beta chain. The antigen it recognizes is unknown. No quality values exist for individual bases; no much larger clone is one base distant. The data are from a study of T cell changes during pregnancy in multiple sclerosis (dated by TCRdb to 2018 to 2020). Turning to the overall study: Changes in the T cell repertoire over the course of pregnancy were examined in this study in women with multiple sclerosis.

Libraries were made using the immunoSEQ multiplex PCR assay. Here the immuneACCESS table is served through TCRdb, limited to in-frame sequences with V and J called. Missing clones are a known gap in these copies; in checked studies unresolved V genes cover under half, and the rest lacks a known reason. This sample gives about 77,000 clones in total; 93% of them show up just once. In total, the top ten clones hold just over 2.5% of the sample. The CDR3, cysteine through phenylalanine, is 14 amino acids long. Only the CDR3 region is kept as DNA, spanning 42 bases read in frame from base 1. V loses 7 bases of germline sequence and J loses 0 bases, and the interval between the two ends is 9 bases. CDR1 is given as SEHNR and CDR2 as FQNEAQ, both from the germline V gene (reference sequence).

The sequence was collected from a female donor in good health, enrolled as a control in a pregnancy study. This receptor chain uses TRBV7-9 and TRBJ1-4; the D gene is not confidently resolved. The sample was peripheral blood, taken after pregnancy. Read as DNA, the sequence is TGTGCCAGCACTACGTACGCAACTAATGAAAAACTGTTTTTT. Translated, it gives CASTTYATNEKLFF.